These 15 T cell receptor beta chains share one sample of origin, sequenced in a study of T cell repertoires in cytomegalovirus infection. MiXCR, run by TCRdb on the reads, gives a single entry per CDR3 protein. The sample gives 700,000 to 900,000 distinct CDR3 sequences, about 27% of which show up once; roughly 14% is in the top ten. Their antigens are not known. The sequencing here drew on cultured CD8+ T cells from PBMCs, taken from culture after CMV antigen stimulation. The origin of the receptors is a human donor in good health (CMV status not recorded). Some clones in this sample may be carry-over from other donors' samples.

This chain uses TRBV6-1 with TRBJ2-7; no reliable D call. CDR1 MNHNS and CDR2 SASEGT come from the germline V gene. Trimming cost V 6 bases and J 2 bases, with 14 bases left between them. The CDR3 length is 14 residues. In nucleotides, the CDR3 is TGTGCCAGCAGGTCCCTGTCAGAGACCTACGAGCAGTACTTC. Residues: CASRSLSETYEQYF.

The rearrangement links TRBV12-3 or TRBV12-4 to TRBJ2-1; possible D gene TRBD2, 6 bases. The V gene lost 7 bases and the J gene lost 7 bases, with 17 bases spanning the gap. This CDR3 is built from 14 residues. The chain's CDR3 is CASTEMGGPNEQFF. The CDR3 DNA follows: TGTGCCAGCACCGAGATGGGGGGTCCGAATGAGCAGTTCTTC.

The rearrangement uses TRBV29-1 and TRBJ2-3; D is tentatively TRBD1 or TRBD2 (5 bases each). The CDR3 totals 14 residues. Trimming took 7 bases from V and 7 from J, leaving 21 bases between them. Germline loops: CDR1 SQVTM, CDR2 ANQGSEA. The CDR3 bases are TGCAGCGCCCAGGGAGACGAGACTTCCAATACGCAGTATTTT. Translated: CSAQGDETSNTQYF.

In its sample, this clonotype was seen many times. This sequence joins TRBV7-9 and TRBJ1-6, with 8 bases identical to TRBD1. CDR3 size: 14 residues. V was pared by 6 bases and J by 10 bases, with 8 bases of the junction left unmatched. Germline V gene data show CDR1 as SEHNR and CDR2 as FQNEAQ (reference sequence). CDR3 nucleotide sequence: TGTGCCAGCAGTCAAGGACAGGGCGGGTCACCCCTCCACTTT. This sequence encodes CASSQGQGGSPLHF.

J is TRBJ1-5 and V is TRBV4-1; 7 bases are shared with TRBD1. V was clipped by 0 bases and J by 4 bases; unmatched bases: 12. The CDR3 runs 18 residues. Germline V CDR1 and CDR2: MGHRA, YSYEKL. CDR3 sequence: CASSQDGQVIGYNQPQHF. The CDR3 region has the DNA TGCGCCAGCAGCCAAGATGGACAGGTGATAGGGTATAATCAGCCCCAGCATTTT.

The V call is TRBV12-3 or TRBV12-4, the J call TRBJ1-1; D uncertain. Between the trimmed V and J ends, which lost 7 bases and 0 bases, there was a span of 12 bases. This CDR3 is built from 14 residues. The CDR3: CASTQDILNTEAFF. For the CDR3, the DNA is TGTGCCAGCACCCAAGACATTCTGAACACTGAAGCTTTCTTT.

This clonotype has a count of ten or more. The rearrangement uses TRBV7-8 and TRBJ1-2, with no clear D. Germline V gene sequence: CDR1 SGHVS, CDR2 FQNEAQ. The CDR3 contains 13 residues. The V and J ends lost 2 bases and 5 bases respectively, with 9 bases between them. For the CDR3, the DNA is TGTGCCAGCAGCTTATTGCCCCGTTATGGCTACACCTTC. Protein: CASSLLPRYGYTF.

This clonotype was recorded a few times. J is TRBJ1-1 and V is TRBV7-2, with D possibly TRBD1 on 5 matching bases. Deletions cut 4 bases from V and 2 bases from J, with 14 bases between. CDR3 size: 15 residues. CDR1 is SGHTA and CDR2 is FQGNSA in the germline V gene. CDR3 residues: CASSSGGEPNTEAFF. The DNA for the CDR3 is TGTGCCAGCAGCTCCGGGGGGGAACCTAACACTGAAGCTTTCTTT.

The rearrangement uses TRBV2 and TRBJ1-1; 10 bases match TRBD1. V lost 7 bases, J lost 2 bases, and 13 bases stayed unmatched. The CDR3 runs 17 residues. Germline V gene data show CDR1 as SNHLY and CDR2 as FYNNEI. CDR3 residues: CASNLPGQGELNTEAFF. CDR3 sequence (DNA): TGTGCCAGCAACCTGCCCGGACAGGGGGAGCTAAACACTGAAGCTTTCTTT.

This clonotype was detected a few times. The chain combines TRBV27 with TRBJ2-3; 7 bases map to TRBD2. The CDR3 totals 16 residues. The germline gives CDR1 MNHEY, CDR2 SMNVEV (reference sequence). Trimming cost V 7 bases and J 4 bases; bases outside gene matches: 14. The CDR3 DNA sequence: TGTGCCAGCAACCGCGGGAGCAGCAAACGTGCAGATACGCAGTATTTT. This codes for CASNRGSSKRADTQYF.

The sample holds one count of this clonotype. The chain employs TRBV2 and TRBJ1-5; no definite D call. Germline V lookup: CDR1 SNHLY, CDR2 FYNNEI. The CDR3 has 14 amino acids. V lost 2 bases and J lost 2, with 7 bases in between. The CDR3 region is CASSERFGNQPQHF. CDR3 DNA: TGTGCCAGCAGTGAACGTTTTGGCAATCAGCCCCAGCATTTT.

The rearrangement joins TRBV19 to TRBJ1-5; maybe TRBD1 (6 bases). CDR1 and CDR2 (germline): LNHDA, SQIVND (reference sequence). The CDR3 length is 14 residues. Trimming shortened V by 7 bases and J by 3 bases, and 13 bases separated the two germline ends. The CDR3 coding sequence is TGTGCCAGTACCGAGGACAGATTCAATCAGCCCCAGCATTTT. Its translation: CASTEDRFNQPQHF.

V usage is TRBV7-9 and J usage is TRBJ2-3, with 13 positions matching TRBD2. The length of the CDR3 is 16 residues. Germline V CDR1 and CDR2: SEHNR, FQNEAQ (reference sequence). V gave up 3 bases and J gave up 4 bases; unmatched junction bases: 4. The DNA for the CDR3 is TGTGCCAGCAGCTTTAGGACTAGCGGGGGCCCAGATACGCAGTATTTT. Translation: CASSFRTSGGPDTQYF.

This rearrangement joins TRBV14 to TRBJ2-2; D tentatively fits TRBD1 or TRBD2 (5 bases each). Trimming removed 0 bases from V and 4 bases from J, with 12 bases in between. The germline V gene has CDR1 SGHDN and CDR2 FVKESK. The CDR3 totals 16 residues. CDR3 coding DNA: TGTGCCAGCAGCCAAGATCTTATTGGGGGCACCGGGGAGCTGTTTTTT. Translation: CASSQDLIGGTGELFF.

The genes are TRBV5-6 and TRBJ1-3; D is undetermined. V lost 2 bases and J lost 3, with 6 bases in between. The CDR3 sequence is 13 residues long. Germline CDR1 is SGHDT and CDR2 is YYEEEE. The CDR3 DNA reads TGTGCCAGCAGCTTCGGACGTGGAAACACCATATATTTT. Amino acid sequence: CASSFGRGNTIYF.